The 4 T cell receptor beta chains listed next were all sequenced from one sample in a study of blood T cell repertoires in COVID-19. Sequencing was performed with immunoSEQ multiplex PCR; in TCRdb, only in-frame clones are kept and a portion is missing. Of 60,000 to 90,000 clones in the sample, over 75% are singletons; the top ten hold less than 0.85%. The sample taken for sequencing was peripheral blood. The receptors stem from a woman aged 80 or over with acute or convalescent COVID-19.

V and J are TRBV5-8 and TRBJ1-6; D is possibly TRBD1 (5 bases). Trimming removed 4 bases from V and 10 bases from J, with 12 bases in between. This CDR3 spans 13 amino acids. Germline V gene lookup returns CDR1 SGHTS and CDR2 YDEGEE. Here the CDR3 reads CASSREGSSPLHF. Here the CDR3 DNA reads TGTGCCAGCAGCAGGGAGGGGAGCTCACCCCTCCACTTT.

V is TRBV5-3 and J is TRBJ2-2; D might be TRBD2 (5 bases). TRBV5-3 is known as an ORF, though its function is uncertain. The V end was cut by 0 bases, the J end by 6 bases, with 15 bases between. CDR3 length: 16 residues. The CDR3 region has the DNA TGTGCCAGAAGCTTGGTAGGGCCCGGGCGGGCCGGGGAGCTGTTTTTT. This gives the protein CARSLVGPGRAGELFF.

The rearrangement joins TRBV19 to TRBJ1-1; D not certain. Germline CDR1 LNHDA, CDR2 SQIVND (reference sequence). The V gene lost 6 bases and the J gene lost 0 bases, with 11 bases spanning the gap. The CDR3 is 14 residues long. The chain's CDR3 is CASSPQVMNTEAFF. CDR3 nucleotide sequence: TGTGCCAGTAGCCCCCAGGTAATGAACACTGAAGCTTTCTTT. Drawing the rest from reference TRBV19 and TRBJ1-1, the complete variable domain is DGGITQSPKYLFRKEGQNVTLSCEQNLNHDAMYWYRQDPGQGLRLIYYSQIVNDFQKGDIAEGYSVSREKKESFPLTVTSAQKNPTAFYLCASSPQVMNTEAFFGQGTRLTVV.

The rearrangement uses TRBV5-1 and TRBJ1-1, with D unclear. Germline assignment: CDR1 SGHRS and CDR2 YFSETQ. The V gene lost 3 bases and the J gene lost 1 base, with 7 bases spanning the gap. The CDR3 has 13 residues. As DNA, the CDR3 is TGCGCCAGCAGCTCTGGAGCGAACACTGAAGCTTTCTTT. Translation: CASSSGANTEAFF.